The 24 T cell receptor beta chains presented below share a single source sample, sequenced in a study of human CD8 memory T cell subsets. Making the TCR beta libraries relied on UMI-labeled 5' RACE. TCRdb re-analyzed the 5' RACE reads; it lists each CDR3 protein once, without DNA. The sample yields 3,200 or so distinct CDR3 sequences, of which the top ten take up 33%. The sample comprised CD8+ effector memory T cells (TEM) sorted from PBMCs. Sample subset: effector memory CD8 T cells, CCR7- CD45RO+ CD95+. The receptors stem from a human donor in good health.

The J gene is TRBJ2-4, the V gene TRBV10-2; lacking DNA, the TRBD1 call made by TCRdb goes unchecked. Germline-derived CDR1 and CDR2 are WSHSY and SAAADI. The CDR3 covers 14 residues. CDR3 loop: CASRPQLAKNIQYF.

The rearrangement uses TRBV7-6 and TRBJ2-3; without DNA, the TCRdb call of TRBD1 cannot be checked. CDR1 SGHVS and CDR2 FNYEAQ come from the germline V gene. This CDR3 is built from 14 residues. Here the CDR3 reads CASSDPFAPDTQYF.

The chain carries TRBV11-2 and TRBJ2-2; the D call of TRBD2 rests on TCRdb alone, since no DNA is present to check it. The CDR3 has 18 residues. Germline CDR1 reads SGHAT; CDR2 reads FQNNGV. Here the CDR3 reads CASSLGPPGLGNTGELFF.

J is TRBJ2-1 and V is TRBV5-5; TCRdb selects TRBD1, and the lack of DNA leaves this call unchecked. Looked up from germline, CDR1 is SGHKS and CDR2 is YYEKEE (reference sequence). The CDR3 extends over 16 amino acids. This CDR3 is CASSSQPSGPGNEQFF.

V gene TRBV28 combines with J gene TRBJ2-3; absent DNA, TCRdb's TRBD1 call cannot be checked. The CDR3 sequence is 14 residues long. CDR1 is MDHEN and CDR2 is SYDVKM in the germline V gene. The CDR3 here is CASEGRVNPDTQYF.

This clonotype shows up as large by frequency. This sequence joins TRBV7-9 and TRBJ2-7; TCRdb proposes TRBD1, but this gene call is untestable without DNA. This CDR3 spans 16 amino acids. From germline, CDR1 is SEHNR and CDR2 FQNEAQ (reference sequence). CDR3 amino acids: CASSLVPTGVFSEQYF.

The genes are TRBV15 and TRBJ2-7; TCRdb's assignment of TRBD1 cannot be checked, as there is no DNA. CDR3 length: 15 amino acids. Germline CDR1 is LNHNV and CDR2 is YYDKDF (reference sequence). CDR3 region: CATSSPQGPTYEQYF.

CDR3: CASSPTPLGHQETQYF. The chain is built from TRBV7-9 and TRBJ2-5; absent DNA, TCRdb's TRBD1 call cannot be checked. CDR1 and CDR2 (germline): SEHNR, FQNEAQ (reference sequence). The CDR3 sequence is 16 residues long.

This rearrangement joins TRBV12-3 or TRBV12-4 to TRBJ1-1. This CDR3 region has 13 residues. CDR3 loop: CASSLAEVSEAFF.

This chain connects TRBV6-5 to TRBJ1-2; TCRdb picks TRBD1, but there is no DNA to check that call. CDR1 and CDR2 (germline): MNHEY, SVGAGI. The CDR3 has 12 amino acids. The CDR3 reads CASSLGQGASTF.

The V gene is TRBV15, the J gene TRBJ1-1. CDR3 length: 14 amino acids. CDR1 LNHNV and CDR2 YYDKDF come from the germline V gene (reference sequence). CDR3 sequence reads: CATSTEGRYTEAFF.

Measured by frequency, this clonotype is medium-sized. The chain is built from TRBV20-1 and TRBJ1-1. CDR3 length: 12 amino acids. CDR1 and CDR2 from the germline V gene are DFQATT and SNEGSKA (reference sequence). This chain's CDR3 is CSAWVGNTEAFF.

Judged by frequency, this clonotype is large. The genes are TRBV7-9 and TRBJ2-7; absent DNA, TCRdb's TRBD1 call cannot be checked. Germline V gene lookup returns CDR1 SEHNR and CDR2 FQNEAQ (reference sequence). CDR3 length: 13 amino acids. The chain's CDR3 is CASTDSHSYEQYF.

This rearrangement joins TRBV25-1 to TRBJ2-1; the TCRdb call, TRBD1, lacks DNA for checking. The CDR3 is 15 amino acids. Per the germline V gene, CDR1 is MGHDK and CDR2 is SYGVNS. This chain's CDR3 is CASSELTATYNEQFF.

The chain employs TRBV20-1 and TRBJ2-3; TCRdb selects TRBD2, and the lack of DNA leaves this call unchecked. The CDR3 runs 16 residues. CDR1 and CDR2 (germline): DFQATT, SNEGSKA (reference sequence). CDR3 sequence reads: CSARGLAGDGTDTQYF.

This chain uses TRBV4-1 with TRBJ2-7; TCRdb proposes TRBD2, but this gene call is untestable without DNA. The CDR3 is made up of 15 amino acids. CDR1 is MGHRA, CDR2 YSYEKL, per germline. CDR3 residues: CASSLGPSQPYEQYF.

The J gene is TRBJ1-6, the V gene TRBV15; the D gene TCRdb calls, TRBD1, cannot be checked with no DNA. The germline V gene has CDR1 LNHNV and CDR2 YYDKDF (reference sequence). The CDR3 totals 15 residues. The CDR3 sequence: CATSSQTGEVSPLHF. Supplemented by reference TRBV15 and TRBJ1-6, the full variable domain reads DAMVIQNPRYQVTQFGKPVTLSCSQTLNHNVMYWYQQKSSQAPKLLFHYYDKDFNNEADTPDNFQSRRPNTSFCFLDIRSPGLGDTAMYLCATSSQTGEVSPLHFGNGTRLTVT.

V gene TRBV28 combines with J gene TRBJ2-1; TCRdb proposes TRBD2, but this gene call is untestable without DNA. This CDR3 is built from 17 residues. The germline V gene has CDR1 MDHEN and CDR2 SYDVKM. CDR3: CASSSPLAGGSYNEQFF.

V and J are TRBV5-1 and TRBJ1-2. The germline CDR1 and CDR2 sequences are SGHRS and YFSETQ. The CDR3 runs 12 residues. The CDR3 here is CASTRGGNGYTF. Filled out from reference TRBV5-1 and TRBJ1-2, the complete variable domain reads KAGVTQTPRYLIKTRGQQVTLSCSPISGHRSVSWYQQTPGQGLQFLFEYFSETQRNKGNFPGRFSGRQFSNSRSEMNVSTLELGDSALYLCASTRGGNGYTFGSGTRLTVV.

The V and J genes are TRBV7-8 and TRBJ1-2; the TCRdb call, TRBD1, lacks DNA for checking. The CDR3 is 14 amino acids. CDR1 and CDR2 (germline): SGHVS, FQNEAQ. CDR3 residues: CASSPDWGDYGYTF.

This clonotype is identified as medium-sized from frequency. The V call is TRBV30, the J call TRBJ1-1; TCRdb lists TRBD1, though no DNA is available to test this call. The CDR3 covers 13 residues. Germline CDR1 GTSNPN, CDR2 SVGIG (reference sequence). CDR3 protein: CAWSPGGATEAFF.

The V call is TRBV7-7, the J call TRBJ2-5; the D call from TCRdb, TRBD1, cannot be confirmed without DNA. In germline, CDR1 is SSHAT, CDR2 FNYEAQ (reference sequence). CDR3 length equals 15 residues. CDR3 sequence reads: CASSDAYRGLETQYF.

V is TRBV12-3 or TRBV12-4 and J is TRBJ1-1. The CDR3 covers 13 residues. The CDR3 spells CASSFERTAKAFF.

V and J are TRBV5-1 and TRBJ2-7. Germline CDR1 is SGHRS and CDR2 is YFSETQ. The CDR3 spans 13 residues. The CDR3 spells CASSWRQDYEQYF. Using reference TRBV5-1 and TRBJ2-7 for the parts outside the CDR3, the full variable domain is KAGVTQTPRYLIKTRGQQVTLSCSPISGHRSVSWYQQTPGQGLQFLFEYFSETQRNKGNFPGRFSGRQFSNSRSEMNVSTLELGDSALYLCASSWRQDYEQYFGPGTRLTVT.